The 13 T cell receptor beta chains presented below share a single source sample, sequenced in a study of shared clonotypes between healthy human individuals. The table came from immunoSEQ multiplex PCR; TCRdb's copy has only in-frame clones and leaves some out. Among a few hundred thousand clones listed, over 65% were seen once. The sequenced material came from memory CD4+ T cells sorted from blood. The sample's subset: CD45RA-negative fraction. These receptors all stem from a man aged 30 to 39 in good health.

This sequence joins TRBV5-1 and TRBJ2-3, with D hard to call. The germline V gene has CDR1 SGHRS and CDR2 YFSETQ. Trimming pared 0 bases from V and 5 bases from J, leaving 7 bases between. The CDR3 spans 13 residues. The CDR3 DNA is TGCGCCAGCAGCTTGGACAGACTAGATACGCAGTATTTT. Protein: CASSLDRLDTQYF.

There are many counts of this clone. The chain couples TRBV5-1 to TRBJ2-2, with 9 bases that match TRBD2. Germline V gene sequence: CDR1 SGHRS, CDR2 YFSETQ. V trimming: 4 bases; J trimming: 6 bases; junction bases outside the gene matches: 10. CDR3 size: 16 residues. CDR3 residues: CASSDAAGGPSGELFF. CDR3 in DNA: TGCGCCAGCAGCGATGCGGCGGGAGGGCCTTCCGGGGAGCTGTTTTTT.

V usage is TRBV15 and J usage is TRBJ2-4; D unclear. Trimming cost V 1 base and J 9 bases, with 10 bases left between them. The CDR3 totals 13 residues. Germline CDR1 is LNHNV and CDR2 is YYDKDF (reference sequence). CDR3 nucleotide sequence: TGTGCCACCAGCAGAGGTACAGAAAGCATTCAGTACTTC. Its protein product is CATSRGTESIQYF. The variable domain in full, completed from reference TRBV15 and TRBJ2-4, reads DAMVIQNPRYQVTQFGKPVTLSCSQTLNHNVMYWYQQKSSQAPKLLFHYYDKDFNNEADTPDNFQSRRPNTSFCFLDIRSPGLGDTAMYLCATSRGTESIQYFGAGTRLSVL.

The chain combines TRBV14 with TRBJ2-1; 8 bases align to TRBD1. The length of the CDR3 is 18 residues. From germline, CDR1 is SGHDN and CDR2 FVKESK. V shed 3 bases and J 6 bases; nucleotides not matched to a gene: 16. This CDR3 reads CASSQRLHATGARNEQFF. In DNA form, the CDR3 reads TGTGCCAGCAGCCAGAGACTTCACGCGACAGGGGCCCGCAATGAGCAGTTCTTC.

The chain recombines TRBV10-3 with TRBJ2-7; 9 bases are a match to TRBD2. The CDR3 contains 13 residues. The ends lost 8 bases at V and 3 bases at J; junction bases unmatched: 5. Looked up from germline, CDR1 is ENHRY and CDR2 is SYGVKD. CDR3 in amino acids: CAIGPREGYEQYF. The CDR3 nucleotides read TGTGCCATCGGGCCGCGGGAGGGCTACGAGCAGTACTTC.

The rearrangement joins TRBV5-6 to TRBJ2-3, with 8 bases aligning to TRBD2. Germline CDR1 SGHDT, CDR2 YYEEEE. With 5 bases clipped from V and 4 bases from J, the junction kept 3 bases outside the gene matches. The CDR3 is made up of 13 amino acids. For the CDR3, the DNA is TGTGCCAGCAGGCTAGCGGGCCCAGATACGCAGTATTTT. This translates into CASRLAGPDTQYF.

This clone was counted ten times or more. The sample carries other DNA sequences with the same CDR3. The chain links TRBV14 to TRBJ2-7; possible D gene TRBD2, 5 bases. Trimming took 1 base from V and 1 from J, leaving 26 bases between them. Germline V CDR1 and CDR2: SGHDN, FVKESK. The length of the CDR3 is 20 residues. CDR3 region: CASSQGTASLPGVGSYEQYF. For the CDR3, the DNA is TGTGCCAGCAGCCAAGGGACGGCTAGCTTACCCGGTGTCGGGTCCTACGAGCAGTACTTC.

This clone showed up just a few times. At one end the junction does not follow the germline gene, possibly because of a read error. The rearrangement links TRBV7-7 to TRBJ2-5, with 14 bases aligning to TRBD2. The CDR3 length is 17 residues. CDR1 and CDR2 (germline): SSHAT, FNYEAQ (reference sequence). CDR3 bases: TGTGCTAGCAGCCCGACTAGCGGGAGGGCTGCTCAAGAGACCCAGTACTTC. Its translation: CASSPTSGRAAQETQYF.

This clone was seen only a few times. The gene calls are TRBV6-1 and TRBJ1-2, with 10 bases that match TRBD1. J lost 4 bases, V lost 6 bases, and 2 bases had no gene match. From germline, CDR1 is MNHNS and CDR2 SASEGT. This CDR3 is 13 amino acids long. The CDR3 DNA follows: TGTGCCAGCAGGACAGGGGGCGGCTATGGCTACACCTTC. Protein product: CASRTGGGYGYTF.

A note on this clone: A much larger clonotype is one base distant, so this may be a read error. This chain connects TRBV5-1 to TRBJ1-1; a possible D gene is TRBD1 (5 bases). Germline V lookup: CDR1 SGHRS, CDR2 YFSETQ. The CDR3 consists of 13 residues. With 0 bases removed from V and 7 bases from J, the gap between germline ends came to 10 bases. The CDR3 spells CASSLEWGGEAFF. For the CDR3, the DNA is TGCGCCAGCAGCTTGGAATGGGGCGGTGAAGCTTTCTTT.

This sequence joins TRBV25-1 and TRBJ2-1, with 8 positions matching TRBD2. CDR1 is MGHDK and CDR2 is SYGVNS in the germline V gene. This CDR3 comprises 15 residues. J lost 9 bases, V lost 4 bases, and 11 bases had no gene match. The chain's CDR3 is CASSGEKREFSEQFF. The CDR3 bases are TGTGCCAGCAGTGGTGAGAAGCGGGAGTTTAGTGAGCAGTTCTTC.

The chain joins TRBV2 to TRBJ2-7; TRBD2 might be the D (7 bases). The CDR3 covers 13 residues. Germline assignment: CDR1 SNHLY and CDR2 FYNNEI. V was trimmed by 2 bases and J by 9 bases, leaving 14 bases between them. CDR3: CASSESGTTGQYF. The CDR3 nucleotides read TGTGCCAGCAGTGAAAGCGGGACAACAGGGCAGTACTTC.

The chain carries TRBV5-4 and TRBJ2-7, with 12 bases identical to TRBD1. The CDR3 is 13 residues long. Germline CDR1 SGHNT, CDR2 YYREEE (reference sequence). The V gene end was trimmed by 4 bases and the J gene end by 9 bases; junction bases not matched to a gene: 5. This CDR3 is CASSRDRGQGQYF. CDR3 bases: TGTGCCAGCAGCCGGGACAGGGGGCAGGGGCAGTACTTC.